Each of the 7 T cell receptor beta chains below was sequenced from the same sample in a study of radiotherapy plus CTLA-4 blockade in lung cancer. Here immunoSEQ multiplex PCR was the method, and the copy in TCRdb shows in-frame clones only, minus some. The sample carries roughly 50,000 clones, over 75% recorded once. The input for sequencing was peripheral blood, taken from a patient treated with radiotherapy plus ipilimumab. These receptors were collected from a human donor with non-small cell lung cancer whose response to radiotherapy plus ipilimumab could not be evaluated.

This clone was picked up one time. The gene calls are TRBV27 and TRBJ2-2; 9 bases fit TRBD2. The CDR3 spans 15 residues. With V trimmed by 4 bases and J by 7 bases, 7 bases remained unmatched. Per the germline V gene, CDR1 is MNHEY and CDR2 is SMNVEV (reference sequence). The CDR3 is CASSSIAGVVGELFF. CDR3 in DNA: TGTGCCAGCAGTTCTATAGCGGGAGTGGTCGGGGAGCTGTTTTTT.

V usage is TRBV5-6 and J usage is TRBJ1-2; no firm D call. The CDR3 is 12 amino acids. Germline V gives CDR1 SGHDT, CDR2 YYEEEE. V lost 0 bases to trimming and J lost 4 bases, with 4 bases between them. CDR3 sequence (DNA): TGTGCCAGCAGCTTGGCGGTCTATGGCTACACCTTC. It encodes CASSLAVYGYTF. Complete variable domain (other parts from reference TRBV5-6 and TRBJ1-2): DAGVTQSPTHLIKTRGQQVTLRCSPKSGHDTVSWYQQALGQGPQFIFQYYEEEERQRGNFPDRFSGHQFPNYSSELNVNALLLGDSALYLCASSLAVYGYTFGSGTRLTVV.

The chain links TRBV28 to TRBJ2-1; TRBD2 matches 7 bases. The V and J ends lost 4 bases and 5 bases, in that order; junction bases with no gene match: 11. Per the germline V gene, CDR1 is MDHEN and CDR2 is SYDVKM. CDR3 length: 16 amino acids. For the CDR3, the DNA is TGTGCCAGCAGTTCGGACGCCGGGGGGTACCACAATGAGCAGTTCTTC. Translating it yields CASSSDAGGYHNEQFF. The full variable domain, its missing parts supplied by reference TRBV28 and TRBJ2-1, is DVKVTQSSRYLVKRTGEKVFLECVQDMDHENMFWYRQDPGLGLRLIYFSYDVKMKEKGDIPEGYSVSREKKERFSLILESASTNQTSMYLCASSSDAGGYHNEQFFGPGTRLTVL.

The CDR3 reads CASSRERTDTQYF. CDR3 in DNA: TGTGCCAGCAGCCGGGAGAGGACAGATACGCAGTATTTT. The J gene is TRBJ2-3, the V gene TRBV2; maybe TRBD2 (6 bases). CDR3 length equals 13 residues. The germline V gene has CDR1 SNHLY and CDR2 FYNNEI. V lost 6 bases to trimming and J lost 3 bases, with 10 bases between them.

The chain is built from TRBV14 and TRBJ1-2; 9 nucleotides align to TRBD1. Germline CDR1 reads SGHDN; CDR2 reads FVKESK. CDR3 size: 16 residues. The V segment lost 1 base and the J segment 8 bases; nucleotides outside the gene matches: 11. CDR3 amino acids: CASSQVKGQGMRGYTF. The CDR3 bases are TGTGCCAGCAGCCAAGTAAAAGGACAGGGGATGAGGGGCTACACCTTC.

J is TRBJ2-7 and V is TRBV28; 7 bases align to TRBD1. The CDR3 spans 12 residues. Germline lookup yields CDR1 MDHEN and CDR2 SYDVKM. J lost 3 bases, V lost 8 bases, and 4 bases had no gene match. CDR3 in amino acids: CASRDSFYEQYF. DNA of the CDR3: TGTGCCAGCCGGGACAGCTTCTACGAGCAGTACTTC.

The V gene is TRBV9, the J gene TRBJ2-5; possible D gene TRBD2, 7 bases. V lost 4 bases, J lost 3 bases, and 19 bases lay in between. The CDR3 loop spans 16 amino acids. Germline V gene lookup returns CDR1 SGDLS and CDR2 YYNGEE. The CDR3 is CASSLMGGGQKETQYF. The CDR3 DNA follows: TGTGCCAGCAGCCTAATGGGGGGGGGACAAAAAGAGACCCAGTACTTC.